This T cell receptor beta chain was observed in a study of CD8+CD57+ T cells in acquired aplastic anemia. At the level of the study: 3.2 ug was the average amount of DNA from sorted CD4+ and CD8+ cells.

A note on this clonotype: The antigen is not known.

CDR3 and TCR beta VDJ profiling relied on genomic DNA as the template. TCRdb re-called the reads through MiXCR, storing one row per CDR3 protein. This sample has about 130,000 distinct CDR3 sequences; 48% occur once, and the top ten carry about 2.7%. This CDR3 has 14 amino acids. Looked up from germline, CDR1 is SGHNT and CDR2 is YENEEA. The V gene lost 3 bases and the J gene lost 13 bases, with 16 bases spanning the gap. Study-wide results and caveats: Overlap between patients and controls comprised roughly 28 CD8+ CDR3 sequences.

This receptor was identified in a human donor in good health, serving as a control. Sequenced input: sorted CD4+, CD8+, or CD8+CD57+ T cells (not recorded which) from PBMCs. The gene calls are TRBV11-3 and TRBJ1-6, with D perhaps matching TRBD1 (6 bases). The CDR3: CASSLGAGASPLHF. DNA for the CDR3: TGTGCCAGCAGCTTGGGCGCAGGGGCCTCGCCCCTCCACTTT.